This T cell receptor beta chain was captured in a study of T cells after yellow fever vaccination. Study overall: Researchers used SMART-Seq v4 Ultra Low Input to prepare fractions that had low cell numbers.

Findings and caveats of the study: Just a small share of clonotypes turned up in the CD4 compartment as well as the CD8 compartment.

Ten or more counts support this clonotype. The antigen remains undetermined. The V gene's germline CDR1 is SEHNR and CDR2 FQNEAQ (reference sequence). V was cut by 5 bases and J by 3 bases, with 8 bases left in between. This CDR3 region has 12 residues. TCRdb independently ran MiXCR on the 5' RACE reads; one entry per CDR3 protein. The sample carries approximately 550,000 distinct CDR3 sequences, roughly 14% recorded once. V gene TRBV7-9 combines with J gene TRBJ2-7; D is tentatively TRBD1 or TRBD2 (5 bases each). The sequence was collected from a man aged 30-40 years who received the YFV17D yellow fever vaccine. This specimen was PBMCs, taken on the day of the yellow fever booster vaccination. CDR3 coding DNA: TGTGCCAGCAGCCGGGACGGCTACGAGCAGTACTTC. As protein: CASSRDGYEQYF.